A single TCR beta chain is shown here with its context. Its antigen is not known. The sample is drawn from a study of T cell responses to AZD1222 COVID-19 vaccine. Study-wide results and limits: Only a handful of AZD1222 recipients, six or seven in all, had baseline seropositivity. Spike-specific TCRs gained breadth and depth after people received two AZD1222 doses.

CDR1 is MNHEY and CDR2 is SMNVEV in the germline V gene (reference sequence). Between the trimmed V and J ends, which lost 4 bases and 0 bases, there was a span of 4 bases. The CDR3 loop spans 12 amino acids. TCRdb keeps only in-frame clones here, not all; method: immunoSEQ multiplex PCR. This table holds about 130,000 clones, 80% to 95% found once. Sequencing was performed on peripheral blood, taken 28 days after the second AZD1222 dose. The chain combines TRBV27 with TRBJ2-7; no firm D call. The sequence derives from an adult who received the AZD1222 COVID-19 vaccine. The CDR3 spells CASSSNSYEQYF. The CDR3 DNA sequence: TGTGCCAGCAGTTCTAACTCCTACGAGCAGTACTTC.